This record concerns one T cell receptor beta chain sequence. V gave up 7 bases and J gave up 5 bases; unmatched junction bases: 8. The CDR3 contains 14 residues. Per the germline V gene, CDR1 is LGHNT and CDR2 is FRNRAP. TCRdb redid the calling of the 5' RACE reads with MiXCR, one entry per CDR3 protein. The data hold under 300,000 distinct CDR3 sequences, with approximately 12% observed a single time. These data belong to a study of identical twins. The data were also submitted as part of a second study, on yellow fever vaccine responses in identical twins.

Sequences were obtained from memory (CD45RO+) T cells sorted from blood. This TCR was recovered from a woman under 30 in good health. V gene TRBV12-5 combines with J gene TRBJ2-1; 7 bases fit TRBD2. CDR3 sequence: CASARGGKHNEQFF. The CDR3 DNA is TGTGCTAGTGCCCGGGGAGGGAAGCACAATGAGCAGTTCTTC.